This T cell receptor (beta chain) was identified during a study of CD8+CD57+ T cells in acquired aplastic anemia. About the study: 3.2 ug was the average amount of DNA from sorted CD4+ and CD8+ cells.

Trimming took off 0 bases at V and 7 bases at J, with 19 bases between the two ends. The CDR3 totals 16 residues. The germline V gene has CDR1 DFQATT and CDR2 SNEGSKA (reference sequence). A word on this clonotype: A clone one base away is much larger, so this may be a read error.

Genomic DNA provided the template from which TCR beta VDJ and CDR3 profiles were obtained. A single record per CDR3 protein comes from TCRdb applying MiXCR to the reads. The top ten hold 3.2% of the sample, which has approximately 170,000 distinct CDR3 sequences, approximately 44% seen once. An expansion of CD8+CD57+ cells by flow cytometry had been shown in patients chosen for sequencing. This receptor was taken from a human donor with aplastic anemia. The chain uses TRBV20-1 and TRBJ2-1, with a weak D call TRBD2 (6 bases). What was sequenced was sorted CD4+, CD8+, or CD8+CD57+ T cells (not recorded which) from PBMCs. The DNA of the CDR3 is TGCAGTGCTAGAGAGGCGGGGTCGATTAGGAGGAATGAGCAGTTCTTC. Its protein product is CSAREAGSIRRNEQFF.